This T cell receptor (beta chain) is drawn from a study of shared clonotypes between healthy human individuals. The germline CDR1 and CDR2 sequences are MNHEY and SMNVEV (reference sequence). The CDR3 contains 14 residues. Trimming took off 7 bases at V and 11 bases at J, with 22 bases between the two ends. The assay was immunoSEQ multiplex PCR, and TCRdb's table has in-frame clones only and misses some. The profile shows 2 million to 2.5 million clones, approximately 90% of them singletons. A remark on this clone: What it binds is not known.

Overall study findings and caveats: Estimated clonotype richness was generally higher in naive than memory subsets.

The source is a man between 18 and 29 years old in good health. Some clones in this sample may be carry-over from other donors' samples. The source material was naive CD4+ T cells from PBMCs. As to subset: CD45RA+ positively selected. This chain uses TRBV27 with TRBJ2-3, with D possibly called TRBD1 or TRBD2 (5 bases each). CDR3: CASTPGTFWGRQYF. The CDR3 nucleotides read TGTGCCAGCACCCCCGGGACCTTCTGGGGTAGGCAGTATTTT.